These 6 T cell receptor beta chains share one sample of origin, sequenced in a study of cytotoxic CD8 clonotypes in ibrutinib-treated CLL. Measured with immunoSEQ multiplex PCR; TCRdb has only the in-frame clones, and not every one. The sample shows approximately 200,000 clones, approximately 72% of them seen only once. Material: PBMCs, obtained after 24 months of ibrutinib treatment. Receptors were obtained from a human donor with chronic lymphocytic leukemia.

This clone came up once. V is TRBV12-5 and J is TRBJ2-5; D is unclear. Trimming took 1 base from V and 1 from J, leaving 4 bases between them. Looked up from germline, CDR1 is LGHNT and CDR2 is FRNRAP. The length of the CDR3 is 13 residues. CDR3 loop: CASGLGVQETQYF. The CDR3 nucleotides are TGTGCTAGTGGTTTGGGGGTCCAAGAGACCCAGTACTTC.

This clone appeared once. CDR3 sequence: CSGHTGTGEAFF. CDR3 nucleotides: TGCAGCGGACATACCGGGACAGGCGAAGCTTTCTTT. The J gene is TRBJ1-1, the V gene TRBV29-1; 8 bases agree with TRBD1. V trimming: 7 bases; J trimming: 8 bases; junction bases outside the gene matches: 9. The V gene's germline CDR1 is SQVTM and CDR2 ANQGSEA. The CDR3 spans 12 residues.

The DNA of the CDR3 is TGCGCCAGCAGCTTGGATTCGGGGACCGGTTTTCAGCCCCAGCATTTT. Translated: CASSLDSGTGFQPQHF. The rearrangement links TRBV5-1 to TRBJ1-5; D may be TRBD1 (5 bases). V lost 0 bases, J lost 6 bases, and 16 bases lay in between. The CDR3 covers 16 residues. From germline, CDR1 is SGHRS and CDR2 YFSETQ.

This sequence joins TRBV7-2 and TRBJ2-1; either TRBD1 or TRBD2 may fit D (5 bases each). Germline assignment: CDR1 SGHTA and CDR2 FQGNSA. The germline V and J ends were trimmed by 4 bases and 0 bases, with 10 bases remaining between them. The CDR3 runs 15 residues. The CDR3: CASSYRDGSYNEQFF. In DNA form, the CDR3 reads TGTGCCAGCAGCTATAGGGACGGCTCCTACAATGAGCAGTTCTTC.

This clone was detected once. The V and J genes are TRBV11-2 and TRBJ2-1; tentatively, D is TRBD1 or TRBD2 (5 bases each). The CDR3 has 15 amino acids. Trimming left V 5 bases short and J 4 bases short, with 15 bases between. The germline CDR1 and CDR2 sequences are SGHAT and FQNNGV. The CDR3 protein is CASSVSGTEYNEQFF. In nucleotides, the CDR3 is TGTGCCAGCAGCGTCTCCGGGACGGAGTACAATGAGCAGTTCTTC.

V usage is TRBV6-5 and J usage is TRBJ2-7; D is perhaps TRBD1 or TRBD2 (6 bases each). Trimming cost V 0 bases and J 6 bases, with 12 bases left between them. This CDR3 is 14 amino acids long. Germline CDR1 is MNHEY and CDR2 is SVGAGI. CDR3 protein: CASSYSTGATEQYF. Here the CDR3 DNA reads TGTGCCAGCAGTTACTCGACGGGGGCCACCGAGCAGTACTTC.